These 19 T cell receptor beta chains came from one sample sequenced in a study of human T cells and chemical hapten exposure. Time point here: pre-sensitization, week 0. Documented treatment: therapeutic diphenylcyclopropenone sensitization with weekly scalp DPC. TCRdb reanalysed the RACE reads using MiXCR and keeps one entry per CDR3 protein. The repertoire holds 350,000 to 450,000 distinct CDR3 sequences, with approximately 5.1% as singletons. The specimen was whole blood, collected in connection with sensitization to the hapten diphenylcyclopropenone (DPC). The receptors were gathered from a woman aged 45 to 65 with alopecia areata. Some clones in this sample may be carry-over from other donors' samples.

The chain is built from TRBV6-5 and TRBJ1-5; D is perhaps TRBD1 (5 bases). This CDR3 spans 14 amino acids. The germline V gene has CDR1 MNHEY and CDR2 SVGAGI. Trimming removed 5 bases at V and 1 base at J, with 9 bases between. The CDR3 protein is CASSPGPSNQPQHF. CDR3 coding DNA: TGTGCCAGCAGTCCGGGACCGAGCAATCAGCCCCAGCATTTT.

This clonotype has just a few counts. This sequence joins TRBV29-1 and TRBJ1-2; D may be TRBD1 (6 bases). Germline V CDR1 and CDR2: SQVTM, ANQGSEA. V shed 4 bases and J shed 8 bases, with 14 bases lying between them. The CDR3 contains 12 residues. The CDR3 sequence: CSVGRRGGGYTF. The CDR3 nucleotides are TGCAGCGTTGGAAGGAGAGGGGGAGGCTACACCTTC.

This clonotype was detected ten times or more. CDR3 bases: TGTGCCACGGGTCGGGCTAGCGGGAGCGGCGGGGAGCTGTTTTTT. As protein: CATGRASGSGGELFF. The rearrangement links TRBV7-2 to TRBJ2-2; TRBD2 agrees at 10 bases. The germline CDR1 and CDR2 sequences are SGHTA and FQGNSA. The V gene end was trimmed by 10 bases and the J gene end by 7 bases; junction bases not matched to a gene: 12. CDR3 length: 15 residues.

This chain uses TRBV20-1 with TRBJ2-2; 11 bases match TRBD2. The CDR3 sequence is 15 residues long. Germline V CDR1 and CDR2: DFQATT, SNEGSKA (reference sequence). V lost 0 bases and J lost 5; bases outside the gene matches: 2. The CDR3 loop is CSARDRTSGTGELFF. The CDR3 DNA follows: TGCAGTGCTAGAGACAGGACTAGCGGGACCGGGGAGCTGTTTTTT.

This clonotype was seen a handful of times. This chain joins TRBV29-1 and TRBJ2-2; no definite D call. CDR3 size: 14 residues. The germline V gene has CDR1 SQVTM and CDR2 ANQGSEA. The V end was cut by 5 bases, the J end by 1 base, with 11 bases between. CDR3 in amino acids: CSVKSTVNTGELFF. In nucleotides, the CDR3 is TGCAGCGTTAAGAGTACAGTGAACACCGGGGAGCTGTTTTTT.

This clonotype has a handful of counts. V usage is TRBV28 and J usage is TRBJ1-1; no definite D call. The ends were cut back, 6 bases at V and 6 bases at J, with 8 bases in the middle. Germline lookup yields CDR1 MDHEN and CDR2 SYDVKM. The CDR3 runs 11 residues. The DNA of the CDR3 is TGTGCCAGCAGGGGCCCGGCTGAAGCTTTCTTT. Its translation: CASRGPAEAFF.

This clonotype was picked up many times. This sequence joins TRBV9 and TRBJ2-7; TRBD1 is a possible D gene (5 bases). Germline assignment: CDR1 SGDLS and CDR2 YYNGEE. V was cut by 0 bases and J by 3 bases, with 10 bases left in between. This CDR3 is 14 amino acids long. CDR3 protein: CASSVEAGYYEQYF. As DNA, the CDR3 is TGTGCCAGCAGCGTAGAGGCAGGGTACTACGAGCAGTACTTC.

In its sample, this clonotype was seen many times. This chain links TRBV15 with TRBJ1-5; tentative D call: TRBD1 (5 bases). Germline V gene data show CDR1 as LNHNV and CDR2 as YYDKDF (reference sequence). V was trimmed by 7 bases and J by 3 bases, leaving 10 bases between them. This CDR3 region has 13 residues. CDR3 residues: CATTGTDNQPQHF. The CDR3 DNA reads TGTGCCACCACAGGGACTGACAATCAGCCCCAGCATTTT.

This clonotype was recorded at least ten times. Written as DNA, the CDR3 is TGCAGCGTCACCCCCTACAGGGCCCCCCAAGAGACCCAGTACTTC. It is translated as CSVTPYRAPQETQYF. The chain combines TRBV29-1 with TRBJ2-5, with TRBD1 as a possible D gene (6 bases). The CDR3 totals 15 residues. Trimming cost V 6 bases and J 1 base, with 18 bases left between them. CDR1 SQVTM and CDR2 ANQGSEA come from the germline V gene.

This clonotype was seen a few times. The chain uses TRBV4-2 and TRBJ2-7; a possible D gene is TRBD2 (6 bases). In germline, CDR1 is LGHNA, CDR2 YNFKEQ. Deletions cut 1 base from V and 4 bases from J, with 11 bases between. The length of the CDR3 is 14 residues. The CDR3 protein is CASSQAGTPYEQYF. DNA for the CDR3: TGTGCCAGCAGCCAAGCCGGGACTCCGTACGAGCAGTACTTC.

This chain uses TRBV11-2 with TRBJ2-1, with D uncertain. V gave up 2 bases and J gave up 8 bases, with 13 bases separating them. This CDR3 region has 14 residues. Germline CDR1 and CDR2: SGHAT and FQNNGV. CDR3 DNA: TGTGCCAGCAGCTTAATAACAAGGCGAGATGAGCAGTTCTTC. As protein: CASSLITRRDEQFF.

In its sample, this clonotype was seen a few times. The chain joins TRBV7-9 to TRBJ2-2; D tentatively reads TRBD1 or TRBD2 (5 bases each). The germline V gene encodes CDR1 SEHNR and CDR2 FQNEAQ (reference sequence). V lost 5 bases to trimming and J lost 5 bases, with 18 bases between them. The CDR3 loop spans 16 amino acids. This chain's CDR3 is CASSLGTPIHTGELFF. CDR3 coding DNA: TGTGCCAGCAGCCTTGGGACGCCGATTCATACCGGGGAGCTGTTTTTT.

This clonotype was picked up a small number of times. The gene calls are TRBV27 and TRBJ2-1, with D possibly matching TRBD2 (6 bases). Looked up from germline, CDR1 is MNHEY and CDR2 is SMNVEV (reference sequence). There are 14 residues in the CDR3. V was cut by 3 bases and J by 6 bases, with 12 bases left in between. CDR3 bases: TGTGCCAGCAGTTTGTCGGCGGGACCCAATGAGCAGTTCTTC. Protein sequence: CASSLSAGPNEQFF.

V and J are TRBV7-2 and TRBJ2-3, with D unclear. Germline V CDR1 and CDR2: SGHTA, FQGNSA. V was shortened by 1 base and J by 2 bases, with 10 bases between the two germline ends. The CDR3 has 15 amino acids. The CDR3 loop is CASSLEGRNTDTQYF. The CDR3 DNA reads as TGTGCCAGCAGCTTAGAGGGCAGGAACACAGATACGCAGTATTTT. Variable domain in full (rest from reference TRBV7-2 and TRBJ2-3): GAGVSQSPSNKVTEKGKDVELRCDPISGHTALYWYRQSLGQGLEFLIYFQGNSAPDKSGLPSDRFSAERTGGSVSTLTIQRTQQEDSAVYLCASSLEGRNTDTQYFGPGTRLTVL.

V is TRBV20-1 and J is TRBJ1-1; tentatively, D is TRBD1 (5 bases). Between the trimmed V and J ends, which lost 5 bases and 5 bases, there was a span of 15 bases. The CDR3 totals 13 residues. Germline loops: CDR1 DFQATT, CDR2 SNEGSKA (reference sequence). As DNA, the CDR3 is TGCAGTGCTCATCGGCAGGGAAGGACTGAAGCTTTCTTT. Protein sequence: CSAHRQGRTEAFF.

This chain uses TRBV6-1 with TRBJ2-2; D gene uncertain. The CDR3 has 16 residues. The germline V and J ends were trimmed by 1 base and 1 base, with 10 bases remaining between them. Germline CDR1 is MNHNS and CDR2 is SASEGT. This CDR3 reads CASSEVQSVNTGELFF. CDR3 DNA: TGTGCCAGCAGTGAAGTGCAGTCGGTGAACACCGGGGAGCTGTTTTTT.

A few counts support this clonotype. The chain employs TRBV6-1 and TRBJ2-7, with 10 positions matching TRBD1. CDR1 and CDR2 from the germline V gene are MNHNS and SASEGT. The CDR3 covers 13 residues. With V trimmed by 6 bases and J by 7 bases, 6 bases remained unmatched. Written as DNA, the CDR3 is TGTGCCAGCAGGGTGACAGGGGGCAAAGAGCAGTACTTC. Protein: CASRVTGGKEQYF.

The V and J genes are TRBV29-1 and TRBJ2-3, with 9 bases that match TRBD2. Germline V CDR1 and CDR2: SQVTM, ANQGSEA. With 8 bases clipped from V and 5 bases from J, the junction kept 11 bases outside the gene matches. The CDR3 has 14 residues. The CDR3 coding sequence is TGCAGCACCCTCGCGGGGGGGCTTGGAGATACGCAGTATTTT. This encodes CSTLAGGLGDTQYF.

This clonotype was seen at least ten times. The chain employs TRBV25-1 and TRBJ2-3; TRBD1 aligns across 7 bases. Trimming removed 6 bases from V and 0 bases from J; junction bases left unmatched: 6. The CDR3 extends over 15 amino acids. CDR1 is MGHDK, CDR2 SYGVNS, per germline. The CDR3 protein is CASRAGTASTDTQYF. The CDR3 region has the DNA TGTGCCAGCAGAGCCGGGACAGCTAGCACAGATACGCAGTATTTT.